A single sample is the source of the 6 T cell receptor beta chains below, sequenced in a study of identical twins. TCRdb redid the calling of the 5' RACE reads with MiXCR, one entry per CDR3 protein. The sample contains around 1.7 million distinct CDR3 sequences, about 32% of which appear only once. Sequenced input: cord blood. These receptors originate from a newborn girl in good health.

V gene TRBV3-1 combines with J gene TRBJ2-1; 10 nucleotides agree with TRBD2. The germline gives CDR1 LGHDT, CDR2 YNNKEL (reference sequence). V was clipped by 4 bases and J by 5 bases; unmatched bases: 5. This CDR3 has 15 residues. The CDR3 DNA follows: TGTGCCAGCAGCCGGTCCGGGACTAGCGACAATGAGCAGTTCTTC. It translates to CASSRSGTSDNEQFF.

This clonotype was detected ten times or more. The V gene is TRBV20-1, the J gene TRBJ2-1; D unresolved. The CDR3 consists of 14 residues. Germline-derived CDR1 and CDR2 are DFQATT and SNEGSKA (reference sequence). Trimming shortened V by 5 bases and J by 0 bases, and 11 bases separated the two germline ends. The CDR3 coding sequence is TGCAGTGCTTCCGGGCCCAGCTCCTACAATGAGCAGTTCTTC. Translating it yields CSASGPSSYNEQFF.

This chain connects TRBV21-1 to TRBJ1-2; the DNA was not used to check the table's D call, TRBD1. TRBV21-1 is a recognized pseudogene. The CDR3 has 14 residues. The CDR3 region has the DNA TGTGCCAGCAGCAAAAAGTCAGGGGGAACTGGCTACACCTTC. Translating it yields CASSKKSGGTGYTF.

V gene TRBV11-2 combines with J gene TRBJ1-2, with a possible D match to TRBD1 (5 bases). The length of the CDR3 is 14 residues. V was cut by 5 bases and J by 5 bases, with 15 bases left in between. CDR1 SGHAT and CDR2 FQNNGV come from the germline V gene. The DNA of the CDR3 is TGTGCCAGCAGCCCCCCAGGGAAAGGGTATGGCTACACCTTC. Translated, it gives CASSPPGKGYGYTF. Filled out from reference TRBV11-2 and TRBJ1-2, the complete variable domain reads EAGVAQSPRYKIIEKRQSVAFWCNPISGHATLYWYQQILGQGPKLLIQFQNNGVVDDSQLPKDRFSAERLKGVDSTLKIQPAKLEDSAVYLCASSPPGKGYGYTFGSGTRLTVV.

This clonotype was picked up a small number of times. This chain joins TRBV6-1 and TRBJ1-5; possibly TRBD1 for D (5 bases). The CDR3 has 16 residues. The V end lost 2 bases, the J end lost 5 bases, and 16 bases lay between the germline ends. Germline CDR1 is MNHNS and CDR2 is SASEGT. CDR3 residues: CASSEPPQGGHQPQHF. In DNA, the CDR3 is TGTGCCAGCAGTGAACCCCCTCAGGGAGGTCATCAGCCCCAGCATTTT.

The chain has TRBV7-2 and TRBJ1-2, with 8 nucleotides matching TRBD1. V lost 5 bases, J lost 4 bases, and 9 bases stayed unmatched. The germline V gene has CDR1 SGHTA and CDR2 FQGNSA. The CDR3 has 15 amino acids. The CDR3 nucleotides read TGTGCCAGCAGCACAGGCACAGGGGGGAGCTATGGCTACACCTTC. Its protein is CASSTGTGGSYGYTF.